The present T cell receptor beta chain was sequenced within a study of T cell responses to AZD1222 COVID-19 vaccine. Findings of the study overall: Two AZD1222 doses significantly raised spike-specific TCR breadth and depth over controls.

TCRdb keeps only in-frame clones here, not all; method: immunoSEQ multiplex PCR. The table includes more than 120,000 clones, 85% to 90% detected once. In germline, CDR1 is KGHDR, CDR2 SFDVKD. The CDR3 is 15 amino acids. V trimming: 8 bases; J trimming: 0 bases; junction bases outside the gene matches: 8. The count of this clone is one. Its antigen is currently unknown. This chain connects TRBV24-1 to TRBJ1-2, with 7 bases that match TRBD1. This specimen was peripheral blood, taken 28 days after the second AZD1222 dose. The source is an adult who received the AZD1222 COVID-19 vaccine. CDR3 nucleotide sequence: TGTGCCACCATTCGAACAGGGGCATCTAACTATGGCTACACCTTC. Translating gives CATIRTGASNYGYTF.